A single sample gave rise to the 17 T cell receptor beta chains below, sequenced in a study of CD8 T cells in ankylosing spondylitis. TCRdb reprocessed the 5' RACE reads via MiXCR and lists one record per CDR3 protein. This table has about 340,000 distinct CDR3 sequences, around 15% appearing once. The sample taken for sequencing was blood, either unsorted or a sorted T cell fraction (not recorded which). These receptor sequences come from a male donor with ankylosing spondylitis or in good health (not recorded which).

This clonotype has ten or more counts. This sequence joins TRBV12-3 or TRBV12-4 and TRBJ1-2, with 10 bases identical to TRBD1. The CDR3 is 14 residues long. The junction had 6 bases not matched to a gene; V was cut back by 8 bases and J by 3 bases. The CDR3 bases are TGTGCCAGCTACCGAGGGACAGGGGACTATGGCTACACCTTC. It yields the protein CASYRGTGDYGYTF.

The gene calls are TRBV19 and TRBJ2-6, with D possibly being TRBD1 (6 bases). Germline lookup yields CDR1 LNHDA and CDR2 SQIVND (reference sequence). The CDR3 runs 18 residues. Trimming shortened V by 6 bases and J by 0 bases, and 18 bases separated the two germline ends. The CDR3: CASSSEGRGGSGANVLTF. The CDR3 DNA reads as TGTGCCAGTAGCAGCGAGGGACGAGGGGGCTCTGGGGCCAACGTCCTGACTTTC.

This clonotype was counted between two and nine times. The chain recombines TRBV12-3 or TRBV12-4 with TRBJ2-7; D is possibly TRBD2 (6 bases). The CDR3 has 13 residues. Deletions cut 5 bases from V and 3 bases from J, with 11 bases between. The CDR3 nucleotides read TGTGCCAGCAGTCCTAGCGCCGGCTACGAGCAGTACTTC. It specifies CASSPSAGYEQYF.

Only a few counts were recorded for this clonotype. The gene calls are TRBV7-2 and TRBJ1-5, with D unclear. The V end lost 8 bases, the J end lost 3 bases, and 8 bases lay between the germline ends. The CDR3 covers 12 residues. CDR1 and CDR2 from the germline V gene are SGHTA and FQGNSA. The CDR3 nucleotides read TGTGCCAGCGGGGAACTCAATCAGCCCCAGCATTTT. As protein: CASGELNQPQHF.

This clonotype came up a few times. The chain couples TRBV12-5 to TRBJ1-2; possibly TRBD1 for D (5 bases). Looked up from germline, CDR1 is LGHNT and CDR2 is FRNRAP. The CDR3 has 12 amino acids. The V and J ends lost 4 bases and 4 bases respectively, with 7 bases between them. The CDR3 DNA is TGTGCTAGTGGTTACACAGGCTATGGCTACACCTTC. Translated: CASGYTGYGYTF. Filled out from reference TRBV12-5 and TRBJ1-2, the complete variable domain reads DARVTQTPRHKVTEMGQEVTMRCQPILGHNTVFWYRQTMMQGLELLAYFRNRAPLDDSGMPKDRFSAEMPDATLATLKIQPSEPRDSAVYFCASGYTGYGYTFGSGTRLTVV.

This clonotype appeared a few times. CDR3 protein: CASSFRGTDNSPLHF. Written as DNA, the CDR3 is TGTGCCAGCAGCTTTCGGGGGACAGATAATTCACCCCTCCACTTT. V usage is TRBV5-5 and J usage is TRBJ1-6; TRBD1 aligns across 7 bases. Germline V gene lookup returns CDR1 SGHKS and CDR2 YYEKEE (reference sequence). Unmatched junction bases numbered 4, after V lost 2 bases and J lost 5 bases. The CDR3 spans 15 residues.

In the case of this clonotype: Possible read error: a much larger clone is one base away. The V and J genes are TRBV29-1 and TRBJ2-2; tentatively, D is TRBD1 (6 bases). The length of the CDR3 is 15 residues. Germline lookup yields CDR1 SQVTM and CDR2 ANQGSEA. The V end lost 7 bases, the J end lost 4 bases, and 19 bases lay between the germline ends. CDR3 sequence: CSAFPPGDRTGELFF. CDR3 DNA sequence: TGCAGCGCATTCCCCCCAGGGGACCGCACCGGGGAGCTGTTTTTT.

This clonotype was counted at least ten times. This chain joins TRBV12-3 or TRBV12-4 and TRBJ2-5; a possible D gene is TRBD2 (6 bases). This CDR3 is built from 14 residues. V was cut by 8 bases and J by 2 bases, with 15 bases left in between. Here the CDR3 DNA reads TGTGCCAGCTCTAATAGCGGAGGTCAAGAGACCCAGTACTTC. Amino acids: CASSNSGGQETQYF.

The rearrangement links TRBV12-3 or TRBV12-4 to TRBJ2-2; TRBD1 is a possible D gene (6 bases). V was cut by 5 bases and J by 13 bases, with 17 bases left in between. This CDR3 has 13 residues. The CDR3 here is CASSVRLDSPLFF. CDR3 nucleotide sequence: TGTGCCAGCAGTGTTAGACTGGACAGCCCGCTGTTTTTT.

This clonotype has just a few counts. The chain recombines TRBV25-1 with TRBJ2-6; D not certain. Germline-derived CDR1 and CDR2 are MGHDK and SYGVNS. CDR3 length equals 16 residues. Trimming removed 0 bases at V and 0 bases at J, with 6 bases between. CDR3 protein: CASSEYSGSGANVLTF. CDR3 bases: TGTGCCAGCAGTGAATATTCAGGCTCTGGGGCCAACGTCCTGACTTTC. Full variable domain (remainder filled in from reference TRBV25-1 and TRBJ2-6): EADIYQTPRYLVIGTGKKITLECSQTMGHDKMYWYQQDPGMELHLIHYSYGVNSTEKGDLSSESTVSRIRTEHFPLTLESARPSHTSQYLCASSEYSGSGANVLTFGAGSRLTVL.

J is TRBJ2-1 and V is TRBV7-2, with 11 bases matching TRBD2. The CDR3 runs to 17 residues. With 5 bases clipped from V and 1 base from J, the junction kept 7 bases outside the gene matches. Germline-derived CDR1 and CDR2 are SGHTA and FQGNSA. The CDR3, as DNA: TGTGCCAGCAGCCCAGGAGGGACTAGCGGTTCCTACAATGAGCAGTTCTTC. Encoded protein: CASSPGGTSGSYNEQFF.

This clonotype showed up just a few times. The chain couples TRBV2 to TRBJ2-1; D possibly corresponds to TRBD2 (7 bases). Per the germline V gene, CDR1 is SNHLY and CDR2 is FYNNEI. The CDR3 contains 15 residues. V shed 4 bases and J shed 8 bases, with 18 bases lying between them. The CDR3 DNA reads TGTGCCAGCAGTGTCTCGGGGGGCCGGGGGTATGAGCAGTTCTTC. This translates into CASSVSGGRGYEQFF.

The chain joins TRBV7-8 to TRBJ1-6, with D unresolved. Trimming pared 7 bases from V and 6 bases from J, leaving 10 bases between. CDR3 length: 13 amino acids. Per the germline V gene, CDR1 is SGHVS and CDR2 is FQNEAQ. CDR3 DNA sequence: TGTGCCAGCACCAAGGGTCCTAATTCACCCCTCCACTTT. Translating gives CASTKGPNSPLHF.

This clonotype was counted only a few times. The chain combines TRBV5-1 with TRBJ2-5, with 8 bases lining up with TRBD2. Germline V gives CDR1 SGHRS, CDR2 YFSETQ. V was pared by 0 bases and J by 4 bases, with 5 bases of the junction left unmatched. The CDR3 contains 15 residues. CDR3 bases: TGCGCCAGCAGCTTGGCCCCCAGCGGGGGAGAGACCCAGTACTTC. It yields the protein CASSLAPSGGETQYF.

This clonotype has a count of ten or more. At one end the junction does not follow the germline gene, possibly because of a read error. V gene TRBV5-1 combines with J gene TRBJ1-1; D unresolved. The CDR3 runs 14 residues. Germline V CDR1 and CDR2: SGHRS, YFSETQ. CDR3 region: CASSLEGPNTEAFF. In DNA, the CDR3 is TGTGCCAGCAGTTTAGAAGGGCCGAACACTGAAGCTTTCTTT.

This clonotype was detected only a few times. V and J are TRBV10-2 and TRBJ2-2; 8 nucleotides align to TRBD1. The V and J ends lost 3 bases and 5 bases, in that order; junction bases with no gene match: 14. Germline V gives CDR1 WSHSY, CDR2 SAAADI. The CDR3 covers 18 residues. The CDR3 region is CASSDRDTGQGETGELFF. Written as DNA, the CDR3 is TGCGCCAGCAGTGACCGGGACACTGGACAGGGAGAAACCGGGGAGCTGTTTTTT.

The chain has TRBV6-1 and TRBJ2-5; possibly TRBD2 for D (6 bases). This CDR3 contains 14 residues. Germline-derived CDR1 and CDR2 are MNHNS and SASEGT. The V end was cut by 7 bases, the J end by 0 bases, with 12 bases between. The CDR3: CASMRDLYQETQYF. CDR3 bases: TGTGCCAGCATGCGGGATTTGTACCAAGAGACCCAGTACTTC.